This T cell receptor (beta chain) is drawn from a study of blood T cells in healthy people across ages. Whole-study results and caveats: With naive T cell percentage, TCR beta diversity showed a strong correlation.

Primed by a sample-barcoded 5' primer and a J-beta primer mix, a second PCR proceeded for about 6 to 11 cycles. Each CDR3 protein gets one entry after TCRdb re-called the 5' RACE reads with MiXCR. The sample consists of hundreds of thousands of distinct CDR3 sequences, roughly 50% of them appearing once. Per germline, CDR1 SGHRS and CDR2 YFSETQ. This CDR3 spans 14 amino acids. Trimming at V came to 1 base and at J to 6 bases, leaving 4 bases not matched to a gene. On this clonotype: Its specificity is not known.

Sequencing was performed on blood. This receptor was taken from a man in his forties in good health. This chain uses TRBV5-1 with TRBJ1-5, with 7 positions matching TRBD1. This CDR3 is CASSLIGGSQPQHF. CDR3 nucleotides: TGCGCCAGCAGCTTGATAGGGGGCTCTCAGCCCCAGCATTTT. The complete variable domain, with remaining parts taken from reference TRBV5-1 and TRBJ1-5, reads KAGVTQTPRYLIKTRGQQVTLSCSPISGHRSVSWYQQTPGQGLQFLFEYFSETQRNKGNFPGRFSGRQFSNSRSEMNVSTLELGDSALYLCASSLIGGSQPQHFGDGTRLSIL.